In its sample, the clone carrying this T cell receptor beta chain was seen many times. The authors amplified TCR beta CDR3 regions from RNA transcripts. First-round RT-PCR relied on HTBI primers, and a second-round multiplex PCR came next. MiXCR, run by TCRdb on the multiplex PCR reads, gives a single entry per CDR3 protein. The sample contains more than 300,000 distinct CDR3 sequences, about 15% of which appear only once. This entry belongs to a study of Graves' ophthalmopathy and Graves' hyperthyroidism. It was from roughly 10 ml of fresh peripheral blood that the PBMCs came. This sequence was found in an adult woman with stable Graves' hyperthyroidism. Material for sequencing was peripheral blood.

The CDR3 here is CASSFQRELDEQYF. Written as DNA, the CDR3 is TGTGCCAGCAGCTTCCAGCGGGAGCTCGACGAGCAGTACTTC. This chain uses TRBV28 with TRBJ2-7; TRBD2 matches 8 bases. Germline values: CDR1 MDHEN, CDR2 SYDVKM. This CDR3 is 14 amino acids long. The V gene end was trimmed by 6 bases and the J gene end by 5 bases; junction bases not matched to a gene: 9.